This entry lists 16 T cell receptor beta chains sequenced from one sample in a study of cytomegalovirus exposure and HLA in healthy donors. Amplification used 60 Vbeta primers and 13 Jbeta primers. TCRdb's copy holds only in-frame clones and misses some; the assay was immunoSEQ multiplex PCR. The profile shows 110,000 to 150,000 clones, 80% to 90% of them singletons. The specimen was PBMCs. The receptors originated from a boy under 10 years old in good health and CMV-seronegative.

The CDR3 sequence: CASSLERRVHEQYF. In nucleotides, the CDR3 is TGTGCCAGCAGCTTAGAGAGGCGGGTTCACGAGCAGTACTTC. V is TRBV7-8 and J is TRBJ2-7; D may be TRBD2 (5 bases). Germline CDR1 reads SGHVS; CDR2 reads FQNEAQ. CDR3 length equals 14 residues. V lost 1 base to trimming and J lost 5 bases, with 12 bases between them.

Points on this clone: The final CDR3 position lacks the conserved phenylalanine or tryptophan, pointing to a likely read error. Because the CDR3's place on the DNA is in doubt, the DNA is left out and the CDR3 is given as listed by TCRdb. This chain's CDR3 is CASSPGTGVNARY. The genes are TRBV7-9 and TRBJ1-2; the D call in the table, TRBD1, was not verified against the DNA. The germline CDR1 and CDR2 sequences are SEHNR and FQNEAQ (reference sequence). The CDR3 comprises 13 residues, both ends counted.

This clone was seen a single time. The chain joins TRBV12-5 to TRBJ2-7, with D possibly matching TRBD2 (6 bases). The germline V gene has CDR1 LGHNT and CDR2 FRNRAP. This CDR3 has 13 amino acids. With 8 bases removed from V and 4 bases from J, the gap between germline ends came to 15 bases. In DNA form, the CDR3 reads TGTGCTAGTATGACGGGAGAATCTTACGAGCAGTACTTC. It specifies CASMTGESYEQYF.

The V and J genes are TRBV6-6 and TRBJ1-1; the match to TRBD1 covers 7 bases. V was clipped by 10 bases and J by 9 bases; unmatched bases: 14. The CDR3 length is 13 residues. Germline V gene sequence: CDR1 MNHNY, CDR2 SVGAGI (reference sequence). As DNA, the CDR3 is TGTGCCACCTACCAATCAGGGGGAAGGAAAGCTTTCTTT. This sequence encodes CATYQSGGRKAFF.

The CDR3 DNA reads TGCGCCAGCAGCTTCCTAGCGGGGGGGAACAATGAGCAGTTCTTC. Amino acid sequence: CASSFLAGGNNEQFF. The V gene is TRBV5-1, the J gene TRBJ2-1; TRBD2 agrees at 12 bases. V gave up 2 bases and J gave up 5 bases; unmatched junction bases: 2. The germline V gene has CDR1 SGHRS and CDR2 YFSETQ. The CDR3 runs to 15 residues.

This clone was found once. This rearrangement joins TRBV19 to TRBJ2-3; 8 bases agree with TRBD2. CDR1 is LNHDA and CDR2 is SQIVND in the germline V gene (reference sequence). V was pared by 3 bases and J by 7 bases, with 9 bases of the junction left unmatched. CDR3 length: 15 residues. The CDR3 nucleotides are TGTGCCAGTAGTATTTTGGGCGGGGGGAGGAATACGCAGTATTTT. This sequence encodes CASSILGGGRNTQYF.

The chain links TRBV7-9 to TRBJ1-2, with unresolved D. The ends were cut back, 6 bases at V and 3 bases at J, with 14 bases in the middle. Germline V gives CDR1 SEHNR, CDR2 FQNEAQ (reference sequence). The CDR3 consists of 14 residues. CDR3 nucleotides: TGTGCCAGCAGGAAGCGGACGGTTCACTATGGCTACACCTTC. This encodes CASRKRTVHYGYTF.

The CDR3 region is CASQHRLSTDTQYF. The CDR3 nucleotides are TGTGCCAGCCAACACCGACTATCCACAGATACGCAGTATTTT. The chain combines TRBV19 with TRBJ2-3; D perhaps matches TRBD2 (5 bases). The CDR3 consists of 14 residues. Germline CDR1 is LNHDA and CDR2 is SQIVND (reference sequence). Trimming shortened V by 9 bases and J by 2 bases, and 15 bases separated the two germline ends.

This chain links TRBV7-3 with TRBJ2-2, with D possibly TRBD1 on 5 matching bases. The CDR3 runs to 16 residues. V was pared by 2 bases and J by 1 base, with 11 bases between. Germline lookup yields CDR1 SGHTA and CDR2 FQGTGA. The CDR3 coding sequence is TGTGCCAGCAGCTTATTGCGGACACGGAACACCGGGGAGCTGTTTTTT. Amino acids: CASSLLRTRNTGELFF.

The rearrangement joins TRBV5-4 to TRBJ2-7; 10 nucleotides line up with TRBD2. Germline assignment: CDR1 SGHNT and CDR2 YYREEE (reference sequence). The length of the CDR3 is 14 residues. V was pared by 2 bases and J by 3 bases, with 2 bases of the junction left unmatched. The CDR3 reads CASSLAGGRYEQYF. DNA of the CDR3: TGTGCCAGCAGCTTAGCGGGAGGGCGCTACGAGCAGTACTTC.

This clone was detected only a few times. This chain links TRBV19 with TRBJ2-5, with D possibly being TRBD2 (6 bases). Germline V gene data show CDR1 as LNHDA and CDR2 as SQIVND (reference sequence). The CDR3 runs to 16 residues. The V gene lost 5 bases and the J gene lost 1 base, with 17 bases spanning the gap. CDR3 nucleotide sequence: TGTGCCAGTAGTCTAATAGCGGAGGCCGCCCAAGAGACCCAGTACTTC. Translated, it gives CASSLIAEAAQETQYF.

V and J are TRBV4-2 and TRBJ2-5; D is perhaps TRBD2 (6 bases). V dropped 4 bases and J dropped 11 bases, with 32 bases sitting between them. The germline CDR1 and CDR2 sequences are LGHNA and YNFKEQ. The CDR3 runs 18 residues. The chain's CDR3 is CASSPNFTGRGVAREQYF. The CDR3 DNA is TGTGCCAGCAGCCCGAACTTCACGGGTCGCGGGGTAGCGAGAGAGCAGTACTTC.

This chain connects TRBV7-2 to TRBJ1-6, with TRBD1 matching over 8 bases. J lost 6 bases, V lost 5 bases, and 6 bases had no gene match. This CDR3 comprises 15 residues. The germline V gene encodes CDR1 SGHTA and CDR2 FQGNSA. CDR3 region: CASSVRQGPNSPLHF. The CDR3, as DNA: TGTGCCAGCAGCGTAAGACAGGGGCCTAATTCACCCCTCCACTTT.

The chain uses TRBV6-1 and TRBJ2-3; 11 bases line up with TRBD2. Germline CDR1 and CDR2: MNHNS and SASEGT. Trimming removed 4 bases from V and 4 bases from J; junction bases left unmatched: 4. The CDR3 contains 15 residues. The CDR3 DNA reads as TGTGCCAGCAGTGCGCTAGCGGGGGGACCAGATACGCAGTATTTT. Its protein product is CASSALAGGPDTQYF.

This clone is a singleton in its sample. The chain is built from TRBV6-1 and TRBJ2-3, with D perhaps matching TRBD1 (6 bases). The CDR3 is made up of 13 amino acids. V was cut by 7 bases and J by 1 base, with 9 bases left in between. Looked up from germline, CDR1 is MNHNS and CDR2 is SASEGT. The CDR3 is CASKTGGTDTQYF. In DNA form, the CDR3 reads TGTGCCAGCAAGACAGGCGGCACAGATACGCAGTATTTT.

The rearrangement joins TRBV28 to TRBJ2-5, with TRBD2 matching 7 bases. The CDR3 extends over 14 amino acids. J was trimmed by 4 bases and V by 8 bases; bases with no gene match: 10. Germline V CDR1 and CDR2: MDHEN, SYDVKM. CDR3 protein: CASAGGSFRETQYF. CDR3 DNA: TGTGCCAGCGCGGGCGGGAGCTTCCGAGAGACCCAGTACTTC. Supplemented by reference TRBV28 and TRBJ2-5, the full variable domain reads DVKVTQSSRYLVKRTGEKVFLECVQDMDHENMFWYRQDPGLGLRLIYFSYDVKMKEKGDIPEGYSVSREKKERFSLILESASTNQTSMYLCASAGGSFRETQYFGPGTRLLVL.